This entry is about one T cell receptor (beta chain). Clones were read by immunoSEQ multiplex PCR, and TCRdb kept only the in-frame ones, dropping some. The data hold 14,000 to 15,000 clones, with around 92% observed a single time. Germline V gene data show CDR1 as SGHTA and CDR2 as FQGNSA. This CDR3 spans 15 amino acids. V gave up 5 bases and J gave up 7 bases; unmatched junction bases: 11. This specimen comes from a study of blood T cell repertoires in COVID-19. This chain links TRBV7-2 with TRBJ1-5, with TRBD1 matching 7 bases. The sequence was obtained from a human donor with active COVID-19. The donor label of this sample is uncertain. Material for sequencing was peripheral blood. CDR3 loop: CASSLVGGGGQPQHF. For the CDR3, the DNA is TGTGCCAGCAGCCTAGTGGGTGGAGGGGGCCAGCCCCAGCATTTT. Filled out from reference TRBV7-2 and TRBJ1-5, the complete variable domain reads GAGVSQSPSNKVTEKGKDVELRCDPISGHTALYWYRQSLGQGLEFLIYFQGNSAPDKSGLPSDRFSAERTGGSVSTLTIQRTQQEDSAVYLCASSLVGGGGQPQHFGDGTRLSIL.